This T cell receptor (beta chain) is drawn from a study of response to subunit inactivated influenza vaccine (dated by TCRdb to between 2017 and 2018). Background for the entire study: To follow how T cells responded to a trivalent subunit inactivated influenza vaccine, the researchers relied on deep quantitative profiling of the T cell receptor repertoire.

CDR1 and CDR2 were assigned from the germline V gene as MNHEY and SVGAGI. Cut back by 0 bases and 0 bases, the V and J ends lie 10 bases apart. From cysteine to phenylalanine, the CDR3 is 16 amino acids long. Here the CDR3 DNA is all that survives: 48 bases in frame from base 1. The paper's findings and limits, for the study overall: The authors suggested that each seasonal influenza vaccination may recruit only a limited number of new T cells.

About this clonotype itself: The antigen this receptor binds is unknown. Base qualities are not recorded, but no much larger clone differs from it by a single base.

Library preparation employed RT-PCR. Sequenced on an Illumina HiSeq 2500. TCRdb redid the processing of the public reads, applying fastp at Q25 and MiXCR, and retained in-frame beta chains. Every CDR3 protein is listed once, alongside the most common genes and DNA of its rows. This sample holds under 850,000 distinct CDR3 sequences; roughly 18% were observed only once. The top ten clones comprise roughly 11% of the sample. The clonotype was recovered from a man aged 45-65 years who received an inactivated influenza vaccine. Donor details come from another sample of the same person, matched by shared clones. The material was PBMCs from blood, obtained roughly 5 days after vaccination. The receptor chain draws on TRBV6-5 and TRBJ2-3; TRBD2 could be the D gene, as 5 bases match. The CDR3 region has the sequence CASSYSIRGSTDTQYF. The sequence in DNA is TGTGCCAGCAGTTACTCTATTCGGGGTAGCACAGATACGCAGTATTTT.